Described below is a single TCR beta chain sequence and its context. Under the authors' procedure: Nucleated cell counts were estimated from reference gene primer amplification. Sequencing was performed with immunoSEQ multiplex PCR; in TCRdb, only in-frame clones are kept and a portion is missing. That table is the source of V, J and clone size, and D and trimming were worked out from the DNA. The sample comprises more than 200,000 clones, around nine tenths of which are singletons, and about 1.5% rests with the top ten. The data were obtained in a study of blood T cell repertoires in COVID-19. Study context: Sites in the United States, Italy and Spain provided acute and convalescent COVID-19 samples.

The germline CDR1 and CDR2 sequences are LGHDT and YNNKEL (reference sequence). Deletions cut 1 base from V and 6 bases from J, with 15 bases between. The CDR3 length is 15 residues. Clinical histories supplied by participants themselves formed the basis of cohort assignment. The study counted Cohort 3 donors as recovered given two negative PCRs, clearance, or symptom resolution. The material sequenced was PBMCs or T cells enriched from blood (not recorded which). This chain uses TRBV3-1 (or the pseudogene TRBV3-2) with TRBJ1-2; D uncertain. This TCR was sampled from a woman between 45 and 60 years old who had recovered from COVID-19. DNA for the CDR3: TGTGCCAGCAGCCAAGCTCCCCGCCCCCGGGATGGCTACACCTTC. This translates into CASSQAPRPRDGYTF.